These 24 T cell receptor beta chains were sequenced from one sample in a study of blood T cell repertoires in COVID-19. Assay: immunoSEQ multiplex PCR; the TCRdb copy retains only in-frame clones and omits some. The table has about 130,000 clones, around 77% seen once. Sequenced sample: peripheral blood. The receptor source for this set is a human donor in a cohort sampled during active COVID-19.

This clone was counted only a few times. The chain links TRBV5-1 to TRBJ2-5; D may be TRBD1 (6 bases). The CDR3 has 13 residues. V was cut by 0 bases and J by 4 bases, with 7 bases left in between. The germline gives CDR1 SGHRS, CDR2 YFSETQ. CDR3 DNA sequence: TGCGCCAGCAGCTTGGGAGGGGGAGAGACCCAGTACTTC. Protein: CASSLGGGETQYF. The whole variable domain, remainder taken from reference TRBV5-1 and TRBJ2-5, is KAGVTQTPRYLIKTRGQQVTLSCSPISGHRSVSWYQQTPGQGLQFLFEYFSETQRNKGNFPGRFSGRQFSNSRSEMNVSTLELGDSALYLCASSLGGGETQYFGPGTRLLVL.

The chain combines TRBV29-1 with TRBJ2-7, with TRBD1 matching over 8 bases. The V gene's germline CDR1 is SQVTM and CDR2 ANQGSEA. Losses at the gene ends were 6 bases for V and 5 bases for J; bases not matched to a gene: 12. This CDR3 is built from 14 residues. The CDR3 sequence is CSVEAGTGYNEQYF. DNA of the CDR3: TGCAGCGTGGAGGCCGGGACAGGTTACAACGAGCAGTACTTC.

This clone showed up just a few times. The rearrangement links TRBV18 to TRBJ2-2; weak D call: TRBD1 (5 bases). V was cut by 6 bases and J by 0 bases, with 11 bases left in between. CDR3 length: 15 residues. The germline gives CDR1 KGHSH, CDR2 LQKENI. In DNA, the CDR3 is TGTGCCAGCTCTCTGGGGCAGTCGAACACCGGGGAGCTGTTTTTT. It translates to CASSLGQSNTGELFF.

This clone was seen only a few times. V and J are TRBV18 and TRBJ1-5; D perhaps matches TRBD1 (5 bases). V dropped 6 bases and J dropped 8 bases, with 14 bases sitting between them. Looked up from germline, CDR1 is KGHSH and CDR2 is LQKENI. The CDR3 has 13 residues. CDR3 nucleotide sequence: TGTGCCAGCTCGCCAGGGCTGCAGGAGCCCCAGCATTTT. This translates into CASSPGLQEPQHF.

This clone was seen more than once but under ten times. The CDR3 reads CASSPTGANTGELFF. DNA for the CDR3: TGTGCCAGCTCACCGACAGGGGCAAACACCGGGGAGCTGTTTTTT. The rearrangement links TRBV18 to TRBJ2-2, with 8 bases fitting TRBD1. There are 15 residues in the CDR3. Germline V CDR1 and CDR2: KGHSH, LQKENI. V was pared by 3 bases and J by 2 bases, with 2 bases of the junction left unmatched.

This chain joins TRBV7-9 and TRBJ2-3; TRBD2 matches 9 bases. Germline values: CDR1 SEHNR, CDR2 FQNEAQ (reference sequence). V lost 7 bases, J lost 4 bases, and 9 bases stayed unmatched. The CDR3 is 15 residues long. The CDR3 here is CASKLSSGDADTQYF. Written as DNA, the CDR3 is TGTGCCAGCAAGCTCTCTAGCGGGGATGCAGATACGCAGTATTTT.

The V call is TRBV6-6, the J call TRBJ2-1; D is possibly TRBD2 (6 bases). Per the germline V gene, CDR1 is MNHNY and CDR2 is SVGAGI (reference sequence). This CDR3 spans 15 amino acids. Trimming cost V 2 bases and J 1 base, with 9 bases left between them. The chain's CDR3 is CASSYAGRSYNEQFF. CDR3 DNA sequence: TGTGCCAGCAGTTACGCGGGGAGGTCCTACAATGAGCAGTTCTTC.

This clone occurred a few times. The V call is TRBV5-1, the J call TRBJ2-1; tentatively, D is TRBD2 (5 bases). CDR3 size: 15 residues. The V gene lost 4 bases and the J gene lost 2 bases, with 13 bases spanning the gap. CDR1 and CDR2 (germline): SGHRS, YFSETQ. The CDR3, as DNA: TGCGCCAGCAGCAGGGCGGACTCCCCCTACAATGAGCAGTTCTTC. Translating gives CASSRADSPYNEQFF.

V is TRBV6-6 and J is TRBJ2-2; D is ambiguous. Trimming took off 6 bases at V and 3 bases at J, with 5 bases between the two ends. CDR1 is MNHNY and CDR2 is SVGAGI in the germline V gene (reference sequence). The CDR3 has 12 amino acids. The CDR3 sequence is CASSLHTGELFF. The DNA for the CDR3 is TGTGCCAGCAGCCTTCACACCGGGGAGCTGTTTTTT.

The V gene is TRBV25-1, the J gene TRBJ2-7, with 8 nucleotides matching TRBD2. This CDR3 has 14 residues. CDR1 is MGHDK and CDR2 is SYGVNS in the germline V gene. Germline trimming cut 5 bases from V and 5 bases from J; bases unmatched to any gene: 8. The CDR3, as DNA: TGTGCCAGCAGTCCAGGACTAGCTTCCCACGAGCAGTACTTC. Protein product: CASSPGLASHEQYF.

The V and J genes are TRBV10-3 and TRBJ2-7; TRBD1 matches at 9 bases. V lost 8 bases and J lost 6; bases outside the gene matches: 8. The germline CDR1 and CDR2 sequences are ENHRY and SYGVKD. This CDR3 has 13 amino acids. CDR3 amino acids: CAIEDGTGIEQYF. In nucleotides, the CDR3 is TGTGCCATCGAAGACGGGACAGGGATCGAGCAGTACTTC.

The chain links TRBV14 to TRBJ2-6, with a tentative D call TRBD2 (5 bases). Trimming removed 0 bases at V and 4 bases at J, with 16 bases between. From germline, CDR1 is SGHDN and CDR2 FVKESK. The CDR3 extends over 18 amino acids. The DNA for the CDR3 is TGTGCCAGCAGCCAAGAGCTTACGCTCAGCGGAGGGGCCAACGTCCTGACTTTC. It codes for CASSQELTLSGGANVLTF.

This clone appeared a single time. The chain carries TRBV19 and TRBJ2-2; TRBD2 agrees at 8 bases. Germline V gene lookup returns CDR1 LNHDA and CDR2 SQIVND (reference sequence). The trim removed 4 bases at V and 4 bases at J, leaving 5 bases unmatched. This CDR3 spans 15 amino acids. This CDR3 is CASSNPGGPTGELFF. CDR3 DNA sequence: TGTGCCAGTAGTAACCCGGGGGGGCCCACCGGGGAGCTGTTTTTT.

This chain connects TRBV6-5 to TRBJ2-7; possibly TRBD1 for D (5 bases). Germline CDR1 and CDR2: MNHEY and SVGAGI. The CDR3 extends over 13 amino acids. The V gene lost 6 bases and the J gene lost 3 bases, with 12 bases spanning the gap. This CDR3 is CASRPPDNYEQYF. CDR3 nucleotide sequence: TGTGCCAGCAGACCCCCGGACAACTACGAGCAGTACTTC.

The chain carries TRBV11-3 and TRBJ2-5; a possible D gene is TRBD2 (5 bases). The CDR3 runs 15 residues. Germline CDR1 reads SGHNT; CDR2 reads YENEEA. Trimming stripped 5 bases from V and 5 bases from J, with 18 bases between. CDR3: CASSRGPKGEETQYF. The CDR3 nucleotides read TGTGCCAGCAGCCGCGGGCCAAAGGGTGAGGAGACCCAGTACTTC. Full variable domain (remainder filled in from reference TRBV11-3 and TRBJ2-5): EAGVVQSPRYKIIEKKQPVAFWCNPISGHNTLYWYLQNLGQGPELLIRYENEEAVDDSQLPKDRFSAERLKGVDSTLKIQPAELGDSAVYLCASSRGPKGEETQYFGPGTRLLVL.

The J gene is TRBJ1-4, the V gene TRBV20-1, with 9 bases fitting TRBD1. V dropped 3 bases and J dropped 6; count of bases not matched to a gene: 5. The CDR3 spans 14 residues. CDR1 and CDR2 from the germline V gene are DFQATT and SNEGSKA (reference sequence). CDR3 sequence (DNA): TGCAGTGCTAGTTTGGGACAGGGACATGAAAAACTGTTTTTT. Translation gives CSASLGQGHEKLFF.

The chain is built from TRBV5-6 and TRBJ2-3; 14 nucleotides match TRBD2. This CDR3 region has 18 residues. Germline values: CDR1 SGHDT, CDR2 YYEEEE. V shed 3 bases, J shed 4 bases, and the junction held 10 bases outside the gene matches. The CDR3 region is CASSYGLAGGWDADTQYF. The CDR3 DNA follows: TGTGCCAGCAGCTATGGACTAGCGGGGGGCTGGGACGCAGATACGCAGTATTTT.

The chain uses TRBV24-1 and TRBJ2-1; D possibly corresponds to TRBD1 (5 bases). The CDR3 loop spans 15 amino acids. Trimming cost V 9 bases and J 1 base, with 15 bases left between them. The germline CDR1 and CDR2 sequences are KGHDR and SFDVKD. The CDR3 DNA is TGTGCCACCCCCCCCCTGGGGCCGTCCTACAATGAGCAGTTCTTC. Protein: CATPPLGPSYNEQFF.

The chain recombines TRBV11-2 with TRBJ1-5; TRBD1 aligns across 7 bases. V lost 0 bases, J lost 6 bases, and 8 bases stayed unmatched. The CDR3 is made up of 16 amino acids. Germline CDR1 SGHAT, CDR2 FQNNGV. CDR3 sequence: CASSLDQGVGSQPQHF. For the CDR3, the DNA is TGTGCCAGCAGCTTAGATCAGGGGGTAGGAAGTCAGCCCCAGCATTTT.

The chain joins TRBV7-8 to TRBJ1-1, with D perhaps matching TRBD1 (6 bases). Trimming stripped 6 bases from V and 4 bases from J, with 21 bases between. CDR1 is SGHVS, CDR2 FQNEAQ, per germline. CDR3 size: 16 residues. Written as DNA, the CDR3 is TGTGCCAGCAGTAAGATCCCCAGGGGTGTCGGCACTGAAGCTTTCTTT. Its protein product is CASSKIPRGVGTEAFF.

The V call is TRBV5-1, the J call TRBJ2-7; 7 bases line up with TRBD1. This CDR3 is built from 14 residues. J was trimmed by 3 bases and V by 2 bases; bases with no gene match: 5. Germline lookup yields CDR1 SGHRS and CDR2 YFSETQ. CDR3 residues: CASSFRGQNYEQYF. CDR3 in DNA: TGCGCCAGCAGCTTTAGGGGACAGAACTACGAGCAGTACTTC.

This clone has only a few counts. This chain links TRBV19 with TRBJ2-6; the match to TRBD1 covers 8 bases. The length of the CDR3 is 14 residues. Looked up from germline, CDR1 is LNHDA and CDR2 is SQIVND (reference sequence). The V and J ends lost 10 bases and 4 bases, in that order; junction bases with no gene match: 6. CDR3 nucleotide sequence: TGTGCCACCGCGGACAGGGCCGGGGCCAACGTCCTGACTTTC. Its protein is CATADRAGANVLTF.

This clone was picked up one time. V and J are TRBV9 and TRBJ2-5, with 9 bases identical to TRBD2. This CDR3 is 16 amino acids long. From germline, CDR1 is SGDLS and CDR2 YYNGEE. With 0 bases clipped from V and 1 base from J, the junction kept 4 bases outside the gene matches. CDR3 nucleotide sequence: TGTGCCAGCAGCGTAGGGCTAGCGGGAATCCAAGAGACCCAGTACTTC. Translation: CASSVGLAGIQETQYF.

This chain joins TRBV24-1 and TRBJ2-3, with D hard to call. Trimming cost V 6 bases and J 1 base, with 7 bases left between them. The germline CDR1 and CDR2 sequences are KGHDR and SFDVKD. The CDR3 sequence is 13 residues long. In DNA, the CDR3 is TGTGCCACCAGTTTTGAGGGCACAGATACGCAGTATTTT. Encoded protein: CATSFEGTDTQYF.